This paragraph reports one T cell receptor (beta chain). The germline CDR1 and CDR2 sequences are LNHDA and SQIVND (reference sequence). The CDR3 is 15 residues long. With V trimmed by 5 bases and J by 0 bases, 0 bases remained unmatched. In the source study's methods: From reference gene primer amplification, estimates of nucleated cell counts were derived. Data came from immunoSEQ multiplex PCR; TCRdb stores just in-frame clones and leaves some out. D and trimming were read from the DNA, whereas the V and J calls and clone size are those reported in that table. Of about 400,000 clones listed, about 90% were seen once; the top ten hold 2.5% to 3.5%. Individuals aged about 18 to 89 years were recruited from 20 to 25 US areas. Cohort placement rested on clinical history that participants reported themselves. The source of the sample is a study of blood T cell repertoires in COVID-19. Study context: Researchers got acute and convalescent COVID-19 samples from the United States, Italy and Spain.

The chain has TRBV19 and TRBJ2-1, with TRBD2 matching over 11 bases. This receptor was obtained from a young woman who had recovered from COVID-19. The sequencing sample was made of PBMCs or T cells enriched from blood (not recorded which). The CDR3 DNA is TGTGCCAGTAGTCTAGCGGGAGGCTCCTACAATGAGCAGTTCTTC. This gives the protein CASSLAGGSYNEQFF.